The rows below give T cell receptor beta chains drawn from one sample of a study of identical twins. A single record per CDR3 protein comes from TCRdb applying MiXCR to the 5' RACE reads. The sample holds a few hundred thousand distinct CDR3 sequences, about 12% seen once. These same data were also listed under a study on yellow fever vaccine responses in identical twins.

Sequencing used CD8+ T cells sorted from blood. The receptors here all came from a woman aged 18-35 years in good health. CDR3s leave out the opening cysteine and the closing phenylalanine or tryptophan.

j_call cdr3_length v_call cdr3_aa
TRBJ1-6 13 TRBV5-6 ASSFNRDLVSPLH
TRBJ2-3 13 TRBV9 ASSVWAENSDTQY
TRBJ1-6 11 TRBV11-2 ASSSLVARPLH
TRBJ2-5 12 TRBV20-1 SARGAGGQETQY
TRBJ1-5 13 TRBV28 ASSLWGKSNQPQH
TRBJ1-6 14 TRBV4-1 ASSQDDGGVESPLH
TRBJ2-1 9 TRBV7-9 ASSVAGEQF
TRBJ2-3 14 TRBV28 ASSLFAGGPPDTQY
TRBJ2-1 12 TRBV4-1 ASSQDPSPNEQF
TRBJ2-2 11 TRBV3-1 ASSQGSTGELF
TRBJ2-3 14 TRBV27 ASSLLRGASTDTQY
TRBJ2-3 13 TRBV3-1 ASSPSFGWGDTQY
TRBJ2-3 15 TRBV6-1 ASSEEGFGQGADTQY
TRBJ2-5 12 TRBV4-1 ASSQDRLEETQY
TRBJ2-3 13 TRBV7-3 ASSLIVGGTDTQY
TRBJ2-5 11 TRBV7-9 ASRSEGQETQY
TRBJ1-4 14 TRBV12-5 ASGLTSGETNEKLF
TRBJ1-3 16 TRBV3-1 ASSQPPGQGTSGNTIY
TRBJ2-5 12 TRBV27 ASSSPRTGETQY
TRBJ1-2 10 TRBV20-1 RAPGQGDGYT
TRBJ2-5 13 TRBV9 ASSVGWRGQETQY
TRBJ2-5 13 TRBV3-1 ASSPSGGAFETQY
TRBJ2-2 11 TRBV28 ATKNPNTGELF
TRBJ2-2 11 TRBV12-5 ASGVANTGELF
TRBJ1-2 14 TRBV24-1 ATSDPLADPNYGYT
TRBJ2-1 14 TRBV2 ASSEQWQDSYNEQF
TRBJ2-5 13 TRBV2 ASSELGLAEETQY
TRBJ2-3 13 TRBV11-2 ASSSEGTGTDTQY
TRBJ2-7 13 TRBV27 ASSFTGQPSYEQY
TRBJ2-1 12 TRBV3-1 ASSLISGNNEQF
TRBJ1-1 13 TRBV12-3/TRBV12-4 ASTRGGQGVPEAF
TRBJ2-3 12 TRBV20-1 SARGGPGTDTQY
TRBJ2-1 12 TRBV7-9 ASSLGQADNEQF
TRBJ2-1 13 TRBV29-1 SVEDPSGQYNEQF
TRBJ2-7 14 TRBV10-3 AISGFSTAGIYEQY
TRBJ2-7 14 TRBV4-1 ASSQELAGVAYEQY
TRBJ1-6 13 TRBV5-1 ASSLNFGGGSPLH
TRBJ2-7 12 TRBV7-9 ASSNAGTAYEQY
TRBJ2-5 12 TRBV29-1 SVDYGHLQETQY
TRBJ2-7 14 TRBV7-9 ACLGTSGSSPHEQY
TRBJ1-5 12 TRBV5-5 ASSSGQNYQPQH
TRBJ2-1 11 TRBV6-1 ASLAGGSYEQF
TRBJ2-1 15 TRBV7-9 ASNRIGQGVSYNEQF
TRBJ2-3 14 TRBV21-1 ASKRGEGAFTDTQY
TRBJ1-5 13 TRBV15 ATSRAETGSQPQH
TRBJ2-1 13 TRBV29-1 SVTSGGTSYNEQF
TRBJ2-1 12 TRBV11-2 ASSPSGRGNEQF